These 4 T cell receptor beta chains originate from one sample sequenced in a study of blood T cell repertoires in COVID-19. Clones were read by immunoSEQ multiplex PCR, and TCRdb kept only the in-frame ones, dropping some. The sample gives about 180,000 clones, 80% to 90% of which show up once; roughly 9.1% is in the top ten. The specimen was peripheral blood. These TCRs come from a man aged 45-60 years with active or convalescent COVID-19.

The J gene is TRBJ2-5, the V gene TRBV15; 11 nucleotides match TRBD1. CDR3 size: 15 residues. In germline, CDR1 is LNHNV, CDR2 YYDKDF (reference sequence). V trimming: 3 bases; J trimming: 5 bases; junction bases outside the gene matches: 5. The CDR3 sequence is CATSRDRGLRETQYF. CDR3 DNA: TGTGCCACCAGCAGGGACAGGGGGCTGAGGGAGACCCAGTACTTC.

In its sample, this clone was seen once. The chain is built from TRBV7-2 and TRBJ2-2; possibly TRBD1 for D (5 bases). V lost 1 base, J lost 7 bases, and 16 bases lay in between. Germline assignment: CDR1 SGHTA and CDR2 FQGNSA. This CDR3 has 16 amino acids. The CDR3 here is CASSLGQPGWGGELFF. The CDR3 DNA sequence: TGTGCCAGCAGCTTAGGACAGCCAGGGTGGGGCGGGGAGCTGTTTTTT.

J is TRBJ2-1 and V is TRBV19, with 9 bases matching TRBD1. This CDR3 is 17 amino acids long. The J segment lost 3 bases and the V segment lost 6 bases, leaving 12 bases of the junction unmatched. Per the germline V gene, CDR1 is LNHDA and CDR2 is SQIVND (reference sequence). This CDR3 is CASSRTGGTGRYNEQFF. CDR3 nucleotide sequence: TGTGCCAGTAGCCGTACCGGAGGGACAGGGCGCTACAATGAGCAGTTCTTC.

Worth noting for this clone: The same CDR3 can be traced to other DNA sequences in this sample. J is TRBJ2-3 and V is TRBV18; TRBD2 is a possible D gene (6 bases). The CDR3 is 14 amino acids. The ends were cut back, 6 bases at V and 3 bases at J, with 13 bases in the middle. Germline V gene lookup returns CDR1 KGHSH and CDR2 LQKENI. CDR3 sequence (DNA): TGTGCCAGCTCGCCGAGGAGGGGTACAGATACGCAGTATTTT. The encoded protein is CASSPRRGTDTQYF.